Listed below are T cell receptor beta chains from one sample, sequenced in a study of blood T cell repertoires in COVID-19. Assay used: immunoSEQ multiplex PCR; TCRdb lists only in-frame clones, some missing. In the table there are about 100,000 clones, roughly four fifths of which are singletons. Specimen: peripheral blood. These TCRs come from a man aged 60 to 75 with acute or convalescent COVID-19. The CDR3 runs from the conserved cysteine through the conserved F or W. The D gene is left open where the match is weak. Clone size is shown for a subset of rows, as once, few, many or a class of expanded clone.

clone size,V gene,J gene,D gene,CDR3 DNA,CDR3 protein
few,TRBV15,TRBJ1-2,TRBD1,TGTGCCACCAGCAGGGACAGGGACTATGGCTACACCTTC,CATSRDRDYGYTF
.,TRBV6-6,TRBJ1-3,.,TGTGCCAGCAGTTTAACAGGGTCTGGAAACACCATATATTTT,CASSLTGSGNTIYF
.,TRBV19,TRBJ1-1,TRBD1,TGTGCCAGTAGTACATTAGGACAGGGCAACACTGAAGCTTTCTTT,CASSTLGQGNTEAFF
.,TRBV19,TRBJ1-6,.,TGTGCCAGTAATCGAGAGAATAATTCACCCCTCCACTTT,CASNRENNSPLHF
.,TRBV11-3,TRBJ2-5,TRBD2,TGTGCCAGCAGCTTCGGGACTAGCGTGGGGGAGACCCAGTACTTC,CASSFGTSVGETQYF
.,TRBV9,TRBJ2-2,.,TGTGCCAGCAGCGTAGCTGCGAACACCGGGGAGCTGTTTTTT,CASSVAANTGELFF
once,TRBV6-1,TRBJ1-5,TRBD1,TGTGCCAGCAGGGAACGACTTCAGGGGGGTAGCAATCAGCCCCAGCATTTT,CASRERLQGGSNQPQHF
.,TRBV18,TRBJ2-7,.,TGTGCCAGCTCACTAACTAACGACTACGAGCAGTACTTC,CASSLTNDYEQYF
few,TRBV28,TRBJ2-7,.,TGTGCCAGCAGTTTTGGGCCCGGACAGAGTTCCTACGAGCAGTACTTC,CASSFGPGQSSYEQYF
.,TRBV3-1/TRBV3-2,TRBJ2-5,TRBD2,TGTGCCAGCAGCCGATCCAGCGGGGGGGCCATTTGGACCCAGTACTTC,CASSRSSGGAIWTQYF
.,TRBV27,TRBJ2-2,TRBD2,TGTGCCAGCAGTTTAAAGGTCCGGGGGACTAGCGGGAGGCCCGGGGAGCTGTTTTTT,CASSLKVRGTSGRPGELFF
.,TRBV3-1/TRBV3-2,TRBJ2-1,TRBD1,TGTGCCAGCAGCCAAAGGGACAGTCGATCCTACAATGAGCAGTTCTTC,CASSQRDSRSYNEQFF
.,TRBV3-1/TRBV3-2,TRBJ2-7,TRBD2,TGTGCCAGCAGCCAAGCCAGATCCCTAGCGGCCTACGAGCAGTACTTC,CASSQARSLAAYEQYF
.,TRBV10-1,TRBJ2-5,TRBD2,TGCGCCAGCGTGACTAGCGGGAGGGGAGAGACCCAGTACTTC,CASVTSGRGETQYF
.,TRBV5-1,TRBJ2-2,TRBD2,TGCGCCAGCAGCCTAAGCCTAGCGGGAGCCGGGGAGCTGTTTTTT,CASSLSLAGAGELFF
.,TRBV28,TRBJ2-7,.,TGTGCCAGCAGTTTAGGCGGGGCCACACTAAGTTACGAGCAGTACTTC,CASSLGGATLSYEQYF
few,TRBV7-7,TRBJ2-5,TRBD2,TGTGCTAGCAGCCCCGGGGGGGCGGTTTATGAGACCCAGTACTTC,CASSPGGAVYETQYF
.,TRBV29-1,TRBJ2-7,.,TGCAGCGTTTCCCATGGACTGATCTACGAGCAGTACTTC,CSVSHGLIYEQYF
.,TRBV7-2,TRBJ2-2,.,TGTGCCAGCAGCTTATTGTTCTCCGTCACCGGGGAGCTGTTTTTT,CASSLLFSVTGELFF
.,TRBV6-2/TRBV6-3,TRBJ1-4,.,TGTGCCAGCAGTTCGTGGCAGACTAATGAAAAACTGTTTTTT,CASSSWQTNEKLFF
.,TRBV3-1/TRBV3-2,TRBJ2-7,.,TGTGCCAGCAGCCATGATACTTACGAGCAGTACTTC,CASSHDTYEQYF
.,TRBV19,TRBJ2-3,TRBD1,TGTGTCAAAATCCTGGACAGGGGGCACACAGATACGCAGTATTTT,CVKILDRGHTDTQYF
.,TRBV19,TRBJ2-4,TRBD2,TGTGCCAGTAGCCGGGGACTAGCGGGAGAGGGTGCCAAAAACATTCAGTACTTC,CASSRGLAGEGAKNIQYF
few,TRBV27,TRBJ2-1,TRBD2,TGTGCCAGCAGTTTATTGGGACTACCTCCCAATGAGCAGTTCTTC,CASSLLGLPPNEQFF
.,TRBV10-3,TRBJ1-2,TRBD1,TGTGCCATCAGTGAGGGACAGGGGGTTGGCTACACCTTC,CAISEGQGVGYTF
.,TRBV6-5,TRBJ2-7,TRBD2,TGTGCCAGCAGTTACATCCTTGCGGGAGGCTCCTACGAGCAGTACTTC,CASSYILAGGSYEQYF
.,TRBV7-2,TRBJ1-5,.,TGTGCCAGCAGCTTAGTACCAGGGGAGCAGCCCCAGCATTTT,CASSLVPGEQPQHF
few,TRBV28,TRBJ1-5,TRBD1,TGTGCCAGCAGGGAAGGGGGCTTTAATCAGCCCCAGCATTTT,CASREGGFNQPQHF
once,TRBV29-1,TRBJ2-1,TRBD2,TGCAGCGTTGCGCGGGGGACTGTAAATGAGCAGTTCTTC,CSVARGTVNEQFF
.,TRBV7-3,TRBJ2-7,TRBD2,TGTGCCAGCAGCTTAATGGGCTGGACTAGCGGGACTTACGAGCAGTACTTC,CASSLMGWTSGTYEQYF
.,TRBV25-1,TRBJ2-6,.,TGTGCCAGCCCAAGCGAGTTTTGGGCCAACGTCCTGACTTTC,CASPSEFWANVLTF
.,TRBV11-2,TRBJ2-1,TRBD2,TGTGCCAGCAGCGCCGGACTAGCGGGGGGAACCTCGTACAATGAGCAGTTCTTC,CASSAGLAGGTSYNEQFF
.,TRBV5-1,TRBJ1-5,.,TGCGCCAGCAGCTTCAGTGGCAATCAGCCCCAGCATTTT,CASSFSGNQPQHF
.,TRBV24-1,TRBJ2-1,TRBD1,TGTGCCACCAGTTCCCTAAGACAGGGCAATGAGCAGTTCTTC,CATSSLRQGNEQFF
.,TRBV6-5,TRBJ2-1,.,TGTGCCAGCAGAGAGGGGGGGCATGAGCAGTTCTTC,CASREGGHEQFF
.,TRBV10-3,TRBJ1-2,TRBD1,TGTGCCATCAGTGAGTCGGACAGGGGAATGGGCTACACCTTC,CAISESDRGMGYTF
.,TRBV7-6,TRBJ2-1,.,TGTGCCAGCAGCGAGGGACTGGCGACCGAGCAGTTCTTC,CASSEGLATEQFF
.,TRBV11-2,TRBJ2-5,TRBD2,TGTGCCAGCAGCTTACAGCGGGACGGGACCCAGTACTTC,CASSLQRDGTQYF
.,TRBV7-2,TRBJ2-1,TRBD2,TGTGCCAGCAGCTACGGGACTAGTAGTAGCAATGAGCAGTTCTTC,CASSYGTSSSNEQFF
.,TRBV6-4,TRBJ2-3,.,TGTGCCAGCAGTGAACAGGGAACGGGCCCAGATACGCAGTATTTT,CASSEQGTGPDTQYF
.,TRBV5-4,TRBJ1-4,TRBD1,TGTGCCAGCAGTTCCCGGGACAGGGAGGAAAAACTGTTTTTT,CASSSRDREEKLFF
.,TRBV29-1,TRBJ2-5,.,TGCAGCGTAAATCGAGGGTTCCAAGAGACCCAGTACTTC,CSVNRGFQETQYF
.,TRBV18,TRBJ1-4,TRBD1,TGTGCCAGCTCACCCCCGGGACAGGGTAATGAAAAACTGTTTTTT,CASSPPGQGNEKLFF
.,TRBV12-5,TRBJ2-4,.,TGTGCTAGTGGTCACAGGTCCTTAGCCAAAAACATTCAGTACTTC,CASGHRSLAKNIQYF
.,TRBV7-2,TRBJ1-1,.,TGTGCCAGCAGCCCTTGGGGGGGAATGAACACTGAAGCTTTCTTT,CASSPWGGMNTEAFF
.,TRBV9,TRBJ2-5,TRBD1,TGTGCCAGCAGCCCCGAAGGCAACAGGGGGCAAGAGACCCAGTACTTC,CASSPEGNRGQETQYF
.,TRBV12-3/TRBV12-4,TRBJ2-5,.,TGTGCCAGCAGCCTCCGGGGTGGAGAGACCCAGTACTTC,CASSLRGGETQYF
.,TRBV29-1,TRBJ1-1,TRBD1,TGCAGCGTTGAGGCTCGGTGGGACAGGATGAACACTGAAGCTTTCTTT,CSVEARWDRMNTEAFF
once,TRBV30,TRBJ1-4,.,TGTGCCTGGAGTGTAGCCCAAACTAATGAAAAACTGTTTTTT,CAWSVAQTNEKLFF
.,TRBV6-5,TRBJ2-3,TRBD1,TGTGCCAGCAGTATAAGCTGGACAGGGGCAGATACGCAGTATTTT,CASSISWTGADTQYF
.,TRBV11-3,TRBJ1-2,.,TGTGCCAGCAGCTTCGAAGGGGATAGAGGCTACACCTTC,CASSFEGDRGYTF
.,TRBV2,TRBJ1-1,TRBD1,TGTGCCAGCAGGTTACAGGGGTATAACACTGAAGCTTTCTTT,CASRLQGYNTEAFF
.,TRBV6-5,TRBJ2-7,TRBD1,TGTGCCAGCAGTTACTCTGGGACAGGTACGGGGGAGCAGTACTTC,CASSYSGTGTGEQYF
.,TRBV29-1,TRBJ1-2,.,TGCAGCGATGAAGGAGATTACTACACCTTC,CSDEGDYYTF